The 21 T cell receptor beta chains in this list originate from one sample, sequenced in a study of blood T cell repertoires in COVID-19. Assay: immunoSEQ multiplex PCR; the TCRdb copy retains only in-frame clones and omits some. The sample holds tens of thousands of clones, 82% seen once. The sample taken for sequencing was peripheral blood. Receptor source: a human donor in a cohort sampled during active COVID-19.

This rearrangement joins TRBV6-5 to TRBJ1-1, with a weak D call TRBD1 (6 bases). In germline, CDR1 is MNHEY, CDR2 SVGAGI. The CDR3 has 14 residues. V lost 9 bases and J lost 0, with 14 bases in between. CDR3 protein: CASYRASMNTEAFF. The CDR3 region has the DNA TGTGCCAGTTACAGGGCAAGCATGAACACTGAAGCTTTCTTT.

The chain employs TRBV19 and TRBJ2-3, with no clear D. The CDR3 contains 12 residues. V was cut by 6 bases and J by 4 bases, with 8 bases left in between. Germline V gene sequence: CDR1 LNHDA, CDR2 SQIVND (reference sequence). CDR3 loop: CASRQTPDTQYF. CDR3 nucleotide sequence: TGTGCCAGTAGACAAACGCCAGATACGCAGTATTTT.

This clone showed up many times. The chain combines TRBV4-1 with TRBJ1-2, with unresolved D. The CDR3 length is 15 residues. Trimming took 0 bases from V and 2 from J, leaving 10 bases between them. Germline values: CDR1 MGHRA, CDR2 YSYEKL. CDR3 in DNA: TGCGCCAGCAGCCAAGATCGGGGTCCCAACTATGGCTACACCTTC. Amino acid sequence: CASSQDRGPNYGYTF.

This chain joins TRBV7-9 and TRBJ2-3, with a tentative D call TRBD1 (6 bases). V lost 1 base and J 1 base, leaving 15 bases between the germline ends. The germline V gene has CDR1 SEHNR and CDR2 FQNEAQ (reference sequence). The CDR3 spans 17 residues. DNA of the CDR3: TGTGCCAGCAGCTTAGTCGCGAGCGGACAGCGCACAGATACGCAGTATTTT. Its translation is CASSLVASGQRTDTQYF.

The chain combines TRBV25-1 with TRBJ2-5, with 10 nucleotides matching TRBD1. J gave up 4 bases and V 4 bases, and 3 bases lay outside the gene matches. Germline lookup yields CDR1 MGHDK and CDR2 SYGVNS. The CDR3 runs 14 residues. The CDR3 region is CASSGQGAGETQYF. For the CDR3, the DNA is TGTGCCAGCAGTGGACAGGGGGCTGGAGAGACCCAGTACTTC.

The V call is TRBV25-1, the J call TRBJ1-4; the match to TRBD1 covers 7 bases. Germline trimming cut 3 bases from V and 11 bases from J; bases unmatched to any gene: 12. The CDR3 extends over 15 amino acids. Germline-derived CDR1 and CDR2 are MGHDK and SYGVNS. In DNA, the CDR3 is TGTGCCAGCAGTGATGGGCCGGGACAGTTCGGGAAACTGTTTTTT. Its translation is CASSDGPGQFGKLFF.

The chain employs TRBV5-1 and TRBJ1-2, with 9 nucleotides matching TRBD1. Germline CDR1 and CDR2: SGHRS and YFSETQ. Trimming cost V 4 bases and J 8 bases; bases outside gene matches: 6. The CDR3 has 13 residues. CDR3 sequence reads: CASSLGQGLGYTF. The CDR3 nucleotides are TGCGCCAGCAGCCTGGGACAGGGCTTAGGCTACACCTTC.

The J gene is TRBJ2-3, the V gene TRBV5-1; the D is unclear. The CDR3 length is 17 residues. The germline V gene encodes CDR1 SGHRS and CDR2 YFSETQ. V was cut by 2 bases and J by 4 bases, with 20 bases left in between. CDR3 sequence reads: CASSLRPFGPFADTQYF. The CDR3 coding sequence is TGCGCCAGCAGCTTACGGCCCTTTGGGCCGTTTGCAGATACGCAGTATTTT.

The chain employs TRBV2 and TRBJ1-5, with 7 bases aligning to TRBD1. V lost 6 bases to trimming and J lost 7 bases; unmatched junction nucleotides: 9. Germline V CDR1 and CDR2: SNHLY, FYNNEI. This CDR3 comprises 14 residues. The CDR3 DNA is TGTGCCAGCAGGGGAGACAGGGTCCGGCAGCCCCAGCATTTT. As protein: CASRGDRVRQPQHF.

V gene TRBV5-1 combines with J gene TRBJ2-6; D gene ambiguous. The germline gives CDR1 SGHRS, CDR2 YFSETQ. The CDR3 is made up of 13 amino acids. Deletions cut 7 bases from V and 1 base from J, with 6 bases between. The DNA for the CDR3 is TGCGCCAGCGGAGTGTCTGGGGCCAACGTCCTGACTTTC. Its translation: CASGVSGANVLTF.

The chain couples TRBV10-3 to TRBJ2-3, with D maybe TRBD1 (7 bases). Germline V gene sequence: CDR1 ENHRY, CDR2 SYGVKD. The CDR3 extends over 14 amino acids. V shed 11 bases and J shed 2 bases, with 17 bases lying between them. CDR3 nucleotide sequence: TGTGCCGTATTCCGGGGGACAGTCACAGATACGCAGTATTTT. Residues: CAVFRGTVTDTQYF.

V is TRBV21-1 and J is TRBJ2-4; TRBD1 was called by the table and not checked on the DNA. TRBV21-1 is assigned pseudogene status. The CDR3 is 17 residues long. Written as DNA, the CDR3 is TGTGCCAGTTACCCCGCGGGGACAGGGTATTACATTGACATTCAGTACTTC. It specifies CASYPAGTGYYIDIQYF.

The chain carries TRBV4-2 and TRBJ1-5; no definite D call. Germline CDR1 is LGHNA and CDR2 is YNFKEQ. V lost 1 base to trimming and J lost 0 bases, with 7 bases between them. This CDR3 is built from 15 residues. CDR3 nucleotides: TGTGCCAGCAGCCAAGCCAGTAATAGCAATCAGCCCCAGCATTTT. It codes for CASSQASNSNQPQHF.

The rearrangement joins TRBV9 to TRBJ1-5; TRBD1 agrees at 11 bases. Germline trimming cut 4 bases from V and 6 bases from J; bases unmatched to any gene: 6. This CDR3 is 15 amino acids long. Germline V CDR1 and CDR2: SGDLS, YYNGEE. The CDR3 here is CASSFGQGASQPQHF. The CDR3 region has the DNA TGTGCCAGCAGCTTCGGACAGGGGGCGAGTCAGCCCCAGCATTTT. The full variable domain, in which reference TRBV9 and TRBJ1-5 provide the parts outside the CDR3, is DSGVTQTPKHLITATGQRVTLRCSPRSGDLSVYWYQQSLDQGLQFLIQYYNGEERAKGNILERFSAQQFPDLHSELNLSSLELGDSALYFCASSFGQGASQPQHFGDGTRLSIL.

The chain employs TRBV18 and TRBJ1-2; possible D gene TRBD1, 6 bases. V lost 5 bases and J lost 0, with 13 bases in between. The CDR3 has 15 amino acids. Looked up from germline, CDR1 is KGHSH and CDR2 is LQKENI. The CDR3, as DNA: TGTGCCAGCTCAGACCGGGACACCGCTAACTATGGCTACACCTTC. It codes for CASSDRDTANYGYTF.

The V and J genes are TRBV19 and TRBJ2-3; a weak D match, TRBD2 (6 bases). Trimming stripped 4 bases from V and 3 bases from J, with 14 bases between. The CDR3 totals 15 residues. Germline V gene sequence: CDR1 LNHDA, CDR2 SQIVND (reference sequence). CDR3 DNA sequence: TGTGCCAGTAGTACTTCGACGGGACTGACAGATACGCAGTATTTT. It yields the protein CASSTSTGLTDTQYF.

This rearrangement joins TRBV24-1 to TRBJ2-1, with D possibly being TRBD2 (6 bases). The germline CDR1 and CDR2 sequences are KGHDR and SFDVKD. The V end was cut by 4 bases, the J end by 4 bases, with 13 bases between. The CDR3 is 15 amino acids. The CDR3 spells CATSDTGTGYNEQFF. The CDR3 DNA follows: TGTGCCACCAGTGACACCGGGACTGGATACAATGAGCAGTTCTTC.

The rearrangement uses TRBV19 and TRBJ1-6, with D possibly being TRBD1 (5 bases). CDR1 is LNHDA and CDR2 is SQIVND in the germline V gene (reference sequence). Trimming took off 6 bases at V and 5 bases at J, with 11 bases between the two ends. This CDR3 is built from 14 residues. CDR3 amino acids: CASSDRGNNSPLHF. The CDR3 bases are TGTGCCAGTAGCGACCGGGGGAATAATTCACCCCTCCACTTT.

The genes are TRBV15 and TRBJ1-1; 8 positions match TRBD1. V lost 1 base, J lost 4 bases, and 5 bases stayed unmatched. The V gene's germline CDR1 is LNHNV and CDR2 YYDKDF (reference sequence). The CDR3 spans 15 residues. DNA of the CDR3: TGTGCCACCAGCAGAGCGACAGGGGAGGGCACTGAAGCTTTCTTT. Protein sequence: CATSRATGEGTEAFF.

There are a few counts of this clone. The chain couples TRBV27 to TRBJ2-3; the D gene is possibly TRBD2 (5 bases). Germline CDR1 MNHEY, CDR2 SMNVEV (reference sequence). This CDR3 has 14 residues. V lost 3 bases and J 1 base, leaving 8 bases between the germline ends. The CDR3 nucleotides are TGTGCCAGCAGTTTCTACGGGGGCACAGATACGCAGTATTTT. This sequence encodes CASSFYGGTDTQYF.

The chain couples TRBV3-1 (or the pseudogene TRBV3-2) to TRBJ1-6; D possibly corresponds to TRBD1 (5 bases). The CDR3 consists of 15 residues. Trimming shortened V by 4 bases and J by 10 bases, and 17 bases separated the two germline ends. Germline CDR1 and CDR2: LGHDT and YNNKEL (reference sequence). The DNA of the CDR3 is TGTGCCAGCAGCCCCGGGGGGATGGGAGGGTCACCCCTCCACTTT. Residues: CASSPGGMGGSPLHF.